This TCR beta chain was identified during a study of Ad26.COV2.S vaccination and SARS-CoV-2 variants. Overall study results and limits: Analytic work on TCR breadth and depth might have understated the full extent of total T cell responses. While placebo recipients had lower spike-specific TCR breadth, vaccine recipients had more. Recipients of either vaccine or placebo displayed similar breadth of non-spike TCRs. Vaccinees reportedly had broad spike-specific CD8+ and CD4+ T cell responses.

This CDR3 is 12 amino acids long. Trimming pared 5 bases from V and 6 bases from J, leaving 9 bases between. Profiled with immunoSEQ multiplex PCR; TCRdb holds only in-frame clones, not every one. The table includes about 350,000 clones, 90% to 95% detected once. This clone was recorded only once. What it binds is not known. This sequence was found in a human donor who had recovered from COVID-19. J is TRBJ2-3 and V is TRBV12-3 or TRBV12-4; weak D call: TRBD2 (5 bases). The sequencing here drew on peripheral blood, taken after recovery from COVID-19. CDR3 DNA sequence: TGTGCCAGCAGTGAGGGTTCCGATACGCAGTATTTT. This codes for CASSEGSDTQYF.